The 14 T cell receptor beta chains given below trace back to one sample, sequenced in a study of T cell changes during pregnancy in multiple sclerosis. The table came from immunoSEQ multiplex PCR; TCRdb's copy has only in-frame clones and leaves some out. Here the sample spans 55,000 to 65,000 clones, 93% being singletons. The source was CD8+ T cells from peripheral blood mononuclear cells, collected in the third trimester of pregnancy. These receptors were collected from a female donor with multiple sclerosis, enrolled in a pregnancy study.

This chain joins TRBV9 and TRBJ2-7; possible D gene TRBD1, 5 bases. Trimming shortened V by 3 bases and J by 0 bases, and 7 bases separated the two germline ends. CDR3 length equals 13 residues. Germline V gene data show CDR1 as SGDLS and CDR2 as YYNGEE. The CDR3 DNA sequence: TGTGCCAGCAGCGAGACAGCCTCCTACGAGCAGTACTTC. This translates into CASSETASYEQYF.

This chain links TRBV11-3 with TRBJ2-3; D gene unclear. The V end was cut by 3 bases, the J end by 6 bases, with 10 bases between. The V gene's germline CDR1 is SGHNT and CDR2 YENEEA. This CDR3 comprises 13 residues. This CDR3 is CASSFGRADTQYF. The CDR3 nucleotides are TGTGCCAGCAGCTTTGGCCGAGCGGATACGCAGTATTTT.

The sample holds one count of this clone. CDR3 protein: CASSVDSSSYEQYF. For the CDR3, the DNA is TGTGCCAGCAGTGTCGATTCGAGCTCCTACGAGCAGTACTTC. This rearrangement joins TRBV2 to TRBJ2-7; no clear D. The V end was cut by 4 bases, the J end by 0 bases, with 10 bases between. The CDR3 length is 14 residues. The germline gives CDR1 SNHLY, CDR2 FYNNEI.

This chain uses TRBV19 with TRBJ1-2; 8 bases align to TRBD1. V gave up 1 base and J gave up 8 bases; unmatched junction bases: 15. The CDR3 sequence is 17 residues long. Germline assignment: CDR1 LNHDA and CDR2 SQIVND (reference sequence). CDR3 sequence (DNA): TGTGCCAGTAGTATAGTATTAGGGCAGGGGGCGCTTTTCGGCTACACCTTC. Translating it yields CASSIVLGQGALFGYTF. Together with reference TRBV19 and TRBJ1-2, the CDR3 gives the full variable domain: DGGITQSPKYLFRKEGQNVTLSCEQNLNHDAMYWYRQDPGQGLRLIYYSQIVNDFQKGDIAEGYSVSREKKESFPLTVTSAQKNPTAFYLCASSIVLGQGALFGYTFGSGTRLTVV.

The chain couples TRBV10-3 to TRBJ2-7, with 16 bases identical to TRBD2. The V gene end was trimmed by 4 bases and the J gene end by 0 bases; junction bases not matched to a gene: 12. This CDR3 contains 20 residues. Germline V CDR1 and CDR2: ENHRY, SYGVKD. This chain's CDR3 is CAISGLGLAGGMDPSYEQYF. CDR3 bases: TGTGCCATCAGTGGGCTGGGACTAGCGGGAGGGATGGACCCCTCCTACGAGCAGTACTTC.

The chain uses TRBV4-1 and TRBJ1-2, with a possible D match to TRBD1 (5 bases). Trimming left V 1 base short and J 13 bases short, with 10 bases between. The V gene's germline CDR1 is MGHRA and CDR2 YSYEKL. The CDR3 has 11 amino acids. CDR3 loop: CASSQGDSFTF. CDR3 bases: TGCGCCAGCAGCCAAGGGGACTCCTTCACCTTC.

The chain is built from TRBV5-1 and TRBJ2-7; 8 bases align to TRBD1. V shed 0 bases, J shed 5 bases, and the junction held 1 base outside the gene matches. Germline CDR1 and CDR2: SGHRS and YFSETQ. The CDR3 has 13 amino acids. CDR3 sequence reads: CASSLVDRDEQYF. CDR3 sequence (DNA): TGCGCCAGCAGCTTGGTGGACAGGGACGAGCAGTACTTC. Based on the CDR3 plus reference TRBV5-1 and TRBJ2-7, the full variable domain is KAGVTQTPRYLIKTRGQQVTLSCSPISGHRSVSWYQQTPGQGLQFLFEYFSETQRNKGNFPGRFSGRQFSNSRSEMNVSTLELGDSALYLCASSLVDRDEQYFGPGTRLTVT.

The chain couples TRBV7-8 to TRBJ2-1, with 9 bases matching TRBD2. Germline V lookup: CDR1 SGHVS, CDR2 FQNEAQ. The CDR3 is 15 amino acids. After removal of 5 bases from V and 3 bases from J, the junction contained 5 bases not matched to a gene. This CDR3 is CASSPTSGLYNEQFF. The CDR3 DNA follows: TGTGCCAGCAGCCCCACTAGCGGGCTCTACAATGAGCAGTTCTTC. Combining the CDR3 with reference TRBV7-8 and TRBJ2-1 gives the whole variable domain GAGVSQSPRYKVAKRGQDVALRCDPISGHVSLFWYQQALGQGPEFLTYFQNEAQLDKSGLPSDRFFAERPEGSVSTLKIQRTQQEDSAVYLCASSPTSGLYNEQFFGPGTRLTVL.

The chain links TRBV6-5 to TRBJ2-6, with D unclear. The germline CDR1 and CDR2 sequences are MNHEY and SVGAGI. V shed 4 bases and J shed 1 base, with 11 bases lying between them. The length of the CDR3 is 16 residues. The CDR3 loop is CASSLYSLSGANVLTF. In nucleotides, the CDR3 is TGTGCCAGCAGTTTGTACAGCCTGTCTGGGGCCAACGTCCTGACTTTC.

A few counts support this clone. This rearrangement joins TRBV4-1 to TRBJ1-2; TRBD1 agrees at 7 bases. Germline assignment: CDR1 MGHRA and CDR2 YSYEKL. The CDR3 is 14 residues long. The V and J ends lost 4 bases and 3 bases, in that order; junction bases with no gene match: 5. The CDR3 region is CASSPATGDYGYTF. In DNA, the CDR3 is TGCGCCAGCAGCCCCGCTACAGGGGACTATGGCTACACCTTC.

The V and J genes are TRBV29-1 and TRBJ1-1; D perhaps matches TRBD1 (5 bases). Between the trimmed V and J ends, which lost 0 bases and 4 bases, there was a span of 15 bases. The CDR3 covers 15 residues. Germline V gene sequence: CDR1 SQVTM, CDR2 ANQGSEA. The CDR3 nucleotides read TGCAGCGTTGAAGAAGCGGGCAGAAGGGGCACTGAAGCTTTCTTT. Translation gives CSVEEAGRRGTEAFF.

This clone was seen a handful of times. The V call is TRBV27, the J call TRBJ1-1; D unclear. The V gene lost 1 base and the J gene lost 8 bases, with 8 bases spanning the gap. This CDR3 is 12 amino acids long. The germline gives CDR1 MNHEY, CDR2 SMNVEV (reference sequence). The CDR3 reads CASSLLGAEAFF. CDR3 bases: TGTGCCAGCAGTTTATTGGGAGCAGAAGCTTTCTTT.

This clone appeared a single time. The V and J genes are TRBV28 and TRBJ1-2; TRBD1 aligns across 8 bases. The CDR3 has 14 amino acids. CDR1 MDHEN and CDR2 SYDVKM come from the germline V gene. Trimming cost V 5 bases and J 6 bases; bases outside gene matches: 8. The CDR3 region is CASSPGQGLDGYTF. CDR3 bases: TGTGCCAGCAGTCCCGGACAGGGTCTGGATGGCTACACCTTC.

The chain uses TRBV4-1 and TRBJ2-2; a weak D match, TRBD1 (5 bases). Germline V lookup: CDR1 MGHRA, CDR2 YSYEKL. Trimming removed 0 bases at V and 6 bases at J, with 11 bases between. CDR3 length: 15 residues. CDR3 DNA: TGCGCCAGCAGCCAAGAAGGGGCCCGCGCCGGGGAGCTGTTTTTT. Translating it yields CASSQEGARAGELFF.